The 17 T cell receptor beta chains below come from one sample, sequenced in a study of T cells in Graves' hyperthyroidism and ophthalmopathy. Amplification of TCR beta CDR3 regions was performed using RNA transcripts as template. The study used the HTBI primer set for a first-round RT-PCR of the TCR CDR3. TCRdb called the multiplex PCR reads again in MiXCR, with one record for every CDR3 protein. Of 550,000 to 850,000 distinct CDR3 sequences listed, about 17% were seen once; the top ten hold around 15%. The sequenced sample consisted of blood. The receptors here all came from a woman between 45 and 60 years old with Graves' hyperthyroidism that later progressed to Graves' ophthalmopathy.

This sequence joins TRBV20-1 and TRBJ2-5; D possibly corresponds to TRBD1 (6 bases). The germline gives CDR1 DFQATT, CDR2 SNEGSKA (reference sequence). This CDR3 region has 13 residues. Trimming pared 3 bases from V and 1 base from J, leaving 9 bases between. CDR3 nucleotide sequence: TGCAGTGCTAGGGTGGACAGCCAAGAGACCCAGTACTTC. Amino acids: CSARVDSQETQYF.

V is TRBV5-1 and J is TRBJ2-7, with D possibly being TRBD1 (6 bases). V lost 2 bases and J 2 bases, leaving 14 bases between the germline ends. Per the germline V gene, CDR1 is SGHRS and CDR2 is YFSETQ. The CDR3 length is 15 residues. In DNA form, the CDR3 reads TGCGCCAGCAGCTTACAGGGTCTAGGGGCCTACGAGCAGTACTTC. It specifies CASSLQGLGAYEQYF.

The table lists this clonotype with many counts. This sequence joins TRBV11-1 and TRBJ1-6, with D hard to call. CDR3 length: 14 residues. Germline loops: CDR1 SGHAT, CDR2 FQDESV (reference sequence). Trimming cost V 5 bases and J 8 bases, with 13 bases left between them. CDR3 bases: TGTGCCAGCAGCCCTTCGATAGAGTATTCACCCCTCCACTTT. Amino acids: CASSPSIEYSPLHF.

This clonotype was detected many times. CDR3 amino acids: CASSLAGGGTTEAFF. Written as DNA, the CDR3 is TGTGCCAGCAGTTTAGCGGGGGGGGGGACCACTGAAGCTTTCTTT. The genes are TRBV12-3 or TRBV12-4 and TRBJ1-1; maybe TRBD1 (5 bases). Trimming pared 0 bases from V and 4 bases from J, leaving 12 bases between. The CDR3 consists of 15 residues.

This clonotype occurred many times. The CDR3, as DNA: TGTGCCAGCTCACCTGCAACTAATGAAAAACTGTTTTTT. Protein product: CASSPATNEKLFF. The rearrangement uses TRBV18 and TRBJ1-4; no reliable D call. V gave up 3 bases and J gave up 0 bases, with 2 bases separating them. Germline CDR1 and CDR2: KGHSH and LQKENI. This CDR3 has 13 residues.

This clonotype was detected many times. The chain carries TRBV20-1 and TRBJ1-5, with 7 positions matching TRBD1. Germline values: CDR1 DFQATT, CDR2 SNEGSKA (reference sequence). J gave up 0 bases and V 5 bases, and 4 bases lay outside the gene matches. The CDR3 is made up of 14 amino acids. The CDR3: CSAAGGYSNQPQHF. CDR3 DNA sequence: TGCAGTGCTGCAGGGGGTTATAGCAATCAGCCCCAGCATTTT.

Here the CDR3 DNA reads TGTGCCAGCAGCCCTAGGGACTTCATAACCCCGAACACCGGGGAGCTGTTTTTT. Amino acids: CASSPRDFITPNTGELFF. The V gene is TRBV7-9, the J gene TRBJ2-2; TRBD2 might be the D (6 bases). The CDR3 has 18 amino acids. Germline V gives CDR1 SEHNR, CDR2 FQNEAQ (reference sequence). V was pared by 5 bases and J by 0 bases, with 19 bases between.

This clonotype appeared a few times. The rearrangement links TRBV24-1 to TRBJ1-1; D uncertain. Germline loops: CDR1 KGHDR, CDR2 SFDVKD. The CDR3 is made up of 11 amino acids. V was clipped by 0 bases and J by 11 bases, with 6 bases between them. The CDR3 sequence: CATSDLGSAFF. The DNA for the CDR3 is TGTGCCACCAGTGATTTGGGGTCCGCTTTCTTT.

The V and J genes are TRBV7-8 and TRBJ1-5; the D gene is possibly TRBD1 (6 bases). The length of the CDR3 is 15 residues. V shed 6 bases and J shed 6 bases, with 18 bases lying between them. The germline CDR1 and CDR2 sequences are SGHVS and FQNEAQ. The CDR3 loop is CASSYTGYAGQPQHF. Written as DNA, the CDR3 is TGTGCCAGCAGTTATACAGGGTATGCGGGTCAGCCCCAGCATTTT.

The genes are TRBV19 and TRBJ1-1, with a tentative D call TRBD1 (6 bases). V lost 9 bases and J 4 bases, leaving 21 bases between the germline ends. The CDR3 length is 15 residues. Germline values: CDR1 LNHDA, CDR2 SQIVND (reference sequence). The CDR3 coding sequence is TGTGCCAGCACCCCTGTCCGCAGGGGCGGCACTGAAGCTTTCTTT. It codes for CASTPVRRGGTEAFF.

This clonotype showed up many times. This rearrangement joins TRBV5-1 to TRBJ2-3; 8 bases align to TRBD2. Germline loops: CDR1 SGHRS, CDR2 YFSETQ. V lost 4 bases to trimming and J lost 4 bases; unmatched junction nucleotides: 5. This CDR3 is 14 amino acids long. This chain's CDR3 is CASSPTSASDTQYF. CDR3 bases: TGCGCCAGCAGCCCGACTAGCGCATCAGATACGCAGTATTTT.

This clonotype was detected many times. V usage is TRBV10-3 and J usage is TRBJ2-7; TRBD2 matches at 11 bases. From germline, CDR1 is ENHRY and CDR2 SYGVKD. The CDR3 consists of 16 residues. V lost 0 bases and J lost 3; bases outside the gene matches: 4. CDR3: CAISESGLAGGYEQYF. In DNA, the CDR3 is TGTGCCATCAGTGAGTCTGGGCTAGCGGGGGGCTACGAGCAGTACTTC.

V gene TRBV6-5 combines with J gene TRBJ1-4; TRBD1 is a possible D gene (5 bases). CDR1 and CDR2 from the germline V gene are MNHEY and SVGAGI. Trimming pared 5 bases from V and 5 bases from J, leaving 15 bases between. The CDR3 runs 15 residues. Here the CDR3 reads CASSPSGHQNEKLFF. DNA for the CDR3: TGTGCCAGCAGTCCCTCGGGGCACCAGAATGAAAAACTGTTTTTT.

V usage is TRBV20-1 and J usage is TRBJ2-1; a weak D match, TRBD2 (6 bases). The germline gives CDR1 DFQATT, CDR2 SNEGSKA (reference sequence). Trimming stripped 0 bases from V and 6 bases from J, with 9 bases between. The CDR3 runs to 13 residues. The CDR3 bases are TGCAGTGCTAGAGATCGGGGGATCAATGAGCAGTTCTTC. Translating it yields CSARDRGINEQFF.

This clonotype was seen a handful of times. J is TRBJ2-7 and V is TRBV18; the match to TRBD2 covers 7 bases. This CDR3 comprises 16 residues. Germline V CDR1 and CDR2: KGHSH, LQKENI. The J segment lost 5 bases and the V segment lost 4 bases, leaving 14 bases of the junction unmatched. The CDR3 is CASSLPDRGTTHEQYF. The CDR3 nucleotides are TGTGCCAGCTCACTACCAGATCGGGGGACTACCCACGAGCAGTACTTC.

There are many counts of this clonotype. The CDR3 DNA reads as TGTGCCAGCAGGAAAACAGGGAGGTTCGACGAGCAGTACTTC. Translated: CASRKTGRFDEQYF. The chain carries TRBV3-1 and TRBJ2-7, with D perhaps matching TRBD1 or TRBD2 (6 bases each). The V and J ends lost 6 bases and 5 bases respectively, with 17 bases between them. This CDR3 is 14 amino acids long. Germline V gene data show CDR1 as LGHDT and CDR2 as YNNKEL (reference sequence).

This clonotype was seen a handful of times. The chain joins TRBV5-1 to TRBJ2-5, with D possibly being TRBD1 (5 bases). With 5 bases removed from V and 5 bases from J, the gap between germline ends came to 34 bases. Germline values: CDR1 SGHRS, CDR2 YFSETQ. The CDR3 has 20 amino acids. In nucleotides, the CDR3 is TGCGCCAGCAGGCCGTCGGGCGGTCACGCAAGGACAATCATGGGGGAGACCCAGTACTTC. This gives the protein CASRPSGGHARTIMGETQYF.